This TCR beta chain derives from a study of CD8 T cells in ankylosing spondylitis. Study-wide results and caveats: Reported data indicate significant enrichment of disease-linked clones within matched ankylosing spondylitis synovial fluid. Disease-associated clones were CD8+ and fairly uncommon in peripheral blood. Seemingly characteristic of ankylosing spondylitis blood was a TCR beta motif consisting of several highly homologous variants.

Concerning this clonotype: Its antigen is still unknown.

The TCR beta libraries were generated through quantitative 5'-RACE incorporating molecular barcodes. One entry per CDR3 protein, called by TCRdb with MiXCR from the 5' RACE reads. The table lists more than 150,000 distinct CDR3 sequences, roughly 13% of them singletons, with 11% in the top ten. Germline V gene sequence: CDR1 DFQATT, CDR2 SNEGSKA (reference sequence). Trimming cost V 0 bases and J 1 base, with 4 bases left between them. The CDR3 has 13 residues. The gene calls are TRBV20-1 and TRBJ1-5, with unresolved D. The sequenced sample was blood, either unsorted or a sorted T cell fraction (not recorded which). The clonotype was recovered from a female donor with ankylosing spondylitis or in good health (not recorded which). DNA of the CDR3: TGCAGTGCTAGAGATGACAGCAATCAGCCCCAGCATTTT. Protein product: CSARDDSNQPQHF.